Listed below are T cell receptor beta chains from one sample, sequenced in a study of T-cell memory formation after mild COVID-19. TCRdb re-derived calls from the 5' RACE reads in MiXCR, one entry per CDR3 protein. This table has some 600,000 distinct CDR3 sequences, around 15% appearing once. Sample: PBMCs or a T cell subset sorted from them (not recorded which). Receptor source: an adult woman who had mild COVID-19 (a few samples of this study predate the infection). Cell type and time point are not known. The CDR3 runs from the conserved cysteine through the conserved F or W. D genes are given only for firm matches. Size values are once, few and many counts, or a class for expanded clones, and some rows have none.

J gene | D gene | clone size | V gene | CDR3 protein | CDR3 DNA
TRBJ1-5 | NA | NA | TRBV13 | CASSFPQGEPQHF | TGTGCCAGCAGCTTTCCACAGGGTGAGCCCCAGCATTTT
TRBJ2-7 | TRBD2 | few | TRBV7-9 | CASSLDVGGPIWYF | TGTGCCAGCAGCTTAGATGTGGGAGGGCCAATTTGGTACTTC
TRBJ2-3 | NA | many | TRBV7-8 | CASSLGRRDTQYF | TGTGCCAGCAGCTTAGGACGACGGGATACGCAGTATTTT
TRBJ1-2 | TRBD1 | few | TRBV6-5 | CASSEDRGASLYGYTF | TGTGCCAGCAGTGAGGACAGGGGGGCCAGCCTCTATGGCTACACCTTC
TRBJ2-7 | NA | NA | TRBV6-5 | CASSRTPGTSGEYF | TGTGCCAGCAGCCGAACCCCCGGGACATCTGGCGAGTACTTC
TRBJ1-5 | NA | once | TRBV28 | CASSLGFDQTQHF | TGTGCCAGCAGTTTAGGTTTTGATCAGACCCAGCATTTT
TRBJ2-7 | NA | NA | TRBV24-1 | CAGRDTRGEQYF | TGTGCCGGTCGGGACACAAGAGGCGAGCAGTACTTC
TRBJ2-7 | TRBD1 | few | TRBV12-3/TRBV12-4 | CASSPGGLREQYF | TGTGCCAGCAGCCCAGGGGGCTTGAGGGAGCAGTACTTC
TRBJ2-1 | TRBD2 | few | TRBV7-3 | CASSLTSGIYNEQFF | TGTGCCAGCAGCCTTACTAGCGGGATCTACAATGAGCAGTTCTTC
TRBJ1-6 | NA | NA | TRBV9 | CASSLREASYNSPLHF | TGTGCCAGCAGCCTCCGAGAGGCCTCCTATAATTCACCCCTCCACTTT
TRBJ2-3 | NA | NA | TRBV15 | CATSRFGTSTDTQYF | TGTGCCACCAGCAGATTTGGGACTAGCACAGATACGCAGTATTTT
TRBJ2-3 | TRBD2 | NA | TRBV7-3 | CASSGEREGINTQYF | TGTGCCAGCTCCGGGGAGCGGGAGGGCATCAATACGCAGTATTTT
TRBJ2-5 | NA | NA | TRBV29-1 | CSVGGQQETQYF | TGCAGCGTTGGCGGACAGCAGGAGACCCAGTACTTC
TRBJ2-4 | NA | many | TRBV7-9 | CASSYEAAGKNIQYF | TGTGCCAGCAGCTACGAGGCGGCTGGGAAAAACATTCAGTACTTC
TRBJ2-3 | TRBD1 | few | TRBV5-5 | CASRGGQGTDTQYF | TGTGCCAGCAGGGGGGGACAGGGCACAGATACGCAGTATTTT
TRBJ1-2 | NA | few | TRBV20-1 | CSAIRGDYGYTF | TGCAGTGCTATTCGGGGGGACTATGGCTACACCTTC
TRBJ2-2 | NA | NA | TRBV4-1 | CASSQVGYSFRITGELFF | TGCGCCAGCAGCCAAGTGGGGTACTCGTTTAGAATCACCGGGGAGCTGTTTTTT
TRBJ2-7 | NA | NA | TRBV5-4 | CASSPVGNSPSEQYF | TGTGCCAGCAGCCCGGTGGGCAATTCCCCCTCCGAGCAGTACTTC
TRBJ1-1 | NA | few | TRBV29-1 | CSVGTVEAFF | TGCAGCGTTGGGACGGTTGAAGCTTTCTTT
TRBJ1-4 | NA | NA | TRBV7-9 | CASARGGGGEKLFF | TGTGCCAGCGCGCGTGGTGGGGGAGGCGAAAAACTGTTTTTT
TRBJ2-2 | TRBD2 | few | TRBV5-5 | CASSFYLAATGELFF | TGTGCCAGCAGCTTCTATCTAGCGGCCACCGGGGAGCTGTTTTTT
TRBJ2-5 | NA | NA | TRBV7-6 | CASRLTPGGLETQYF | TGTGCCAGCAGGCTTACACCGGGGGGCCTAGAGACCCAGTACTTC
TRBJ2-3 | NA | few | TRBV6-2/TRBV6-3 | CASTTGRGGTDTQYF | TGTGCCAGCACCACGGGGCGGGGAGGCACAGATACGCAGTATTTT